A selection of T cell receptor beta chains follows, all from one sample in a study of siplizumab effects on memory and regulatory T cells. TCRdb keeps only in-frame clones here, not all; method: immunoSEQ multiplex PCR. This sample has around 100,000 clones, with approximately 95% found just once. Sequencing used non-Treg CD4+ T cells sorted from blood. The receptor source for this set is a human donor in good health. Each CDR3 is given with its conserved first and last residue. Each record gives: D gene, V gene, CDR3 length, clone size, J gene, CDR3 DNA, CDR3 protein. A D gene is named only where the DNA matches it firmly. Clone size is given for some rows only: seen once, a few or many times, or a class if the clone is expanded.

d_call: .
v_call: TRBV5-1
cdr3_length: 13
clone_size: .
j_call: TRBJ1-4
cdr3_nt: TGCGCCAGCGGCGCGGGATCGAAAGAAAAACTGTTTTTT
cdr3_aa: CASGAGSKEKLFF

d_call: .
v_call: TRBV2
cdr3_length: 16
clone_size: .
j_call: TRBJ2-5
cdr3_nt: TGTGCCAGCAGTGAAGTTGGAGGGTACAGGGGAGAGACCCAGTACTTC
cdr3_aa: CASSEVGGYRGETQYF

d_call: .
v_call: TRBV7-2
cdr3_length: 16
clone_size: .
j_call: TRBJ2-1
cdr3_nt: TGTGCCAGCAGCTTACTAACTAGCAGGGCCCACAATGAGCAGTTCTTC
cdr3_aa: CASSLLTSRAHNEQFF

d_call: TRBD2
v_call: TRBV9
cdr3_length: 16
clone_size: once
j_call: TRBJ2-1
cdr3_nt: TGTGCCAGCAGCGTAGTCCCAAGCGGGGGCTACAATGAGCAGTTCTTC
cdr3_aa: CASSVVPSGGYNEQFF

d_call: TRBD2
v_call: TRBV10-2
cdr3_length: 19
clone_size: .
j_call: TRBJ2-3
cdr3_nt: TGCGCCAGCAGTCTAAGCGGACTAGCGGGGGGCCAGGGTTGGGATACGCAGTATTTT
cdr3_aa: CASSLSGLAGGQGWDTQYF

d_call: TRBD2
v_call: TRBV11-3
cdr3_length: 14
clone_size: .
j_call: TRBJ2-3
cdr3_nt: TGTGCCAGCAGTCTGGGGCGGGAGAAAGATACGCAGTATTTT
cdr3_aa: CASSLGREKDTQYF

d_call: .
v_call: TRBV12-5
cdr3_length: 11
clone_size: .
j_call: TRBJ1-2
cdr3_nt: TGTGCTAGTGAGTCTAACTATGGCTACACCTTC
cdr3_aa: CASESNYGYTF

d_call: .
v_call: TRBV18
cdr3_length: 14
clone_size: once
j_call: TRBJ1-5
cdr3_nt: TGTGCCAGCTCCCGAGCCGTGCCAAATCAGCCCCAGCATTTT
cdr3_aa: CASSRAVPNQPQHF

d_call: .
v_call: TRBV5-1
cdr3_length: 14
clone_size: .
j_call: TRBJ2-7
cdr3_nt: TGCGCCAGCAGCCAGCGGCAGGGCCTCGTCGAGCAGTACTTC
cdr3_aa: CASSQRQGLVEQYF

d_call: .
v_call: TRBV11-1
cdr3_length: 14
clone_size: .
j_call: TRBJ2-7
cdr3_nt: TGTGCCAGCAGCCTCGCACCAGGGGTCTACGAGCAGTACTTC
cdr3_aa: CASSLAPGVYEQYF

d_call: TRBD1
v_call: TRBV9
cdr3_length: 14
clone_size: .
j_call: TRBJ2-1
cdr3_nt: TGTGCCAGCAGCAAAGGACAGGGGGCGAATGAGCAGTTCTTC
cdr3_aa: CASSKGQGANEQFF

d_call: .
v_call: TRBV12-5
cdr3_length: 14
clone_size: .
j_call: TRBJ2-2
cdr3_nt: TGTGCTAGTGGTTTGAGCGGGAACACCGGGGAGCTGTTTTTT
cdr3_aa: CASGLSGNTGELFF

d_call: .
v_call: TRBV11-2
cdr3_length: 14
clone_size: .
j_call: TRBJ1-1
cdr3_nt: TGTGCCAGCAGCTTAGGAGCGGGAACCACTGAAGCTTTCTTT
cdr3_aa: CASSLGAGTTEAFF

d_call: TRBD1
v_call: TRBV5-1
cdr3_length: 18
clone_size: .
j_call: TRBJ2-3
cdr3_nt: TGCGCCAGCAGCAACCCGGGACAGGGGGTTTATAGCACAGATACGCAGTATTTT
cdr3_aa: CASSNPGQGVYSTDTQYF

d_call: .
v_call: TRBV7-3
cdr3_length: 14
clone_size: .
j_call: TRBJ2-3
cdr3_nt: TGTGCCAGCAGCTCCCGGGGGCTTGTAGATACGCAGTATTTT
cdr3_aa: CASSSRGLVDTQYF

d_call: TRBD2
v_call: TRBV27
cdr3_length: 10
clone_size: .
j_call: TRBJ2-5
cdr3_nt: TGTGCCTCGCGGGGGGAGACCCAGTACTTC
cdr3_aa: CASRGETQYF